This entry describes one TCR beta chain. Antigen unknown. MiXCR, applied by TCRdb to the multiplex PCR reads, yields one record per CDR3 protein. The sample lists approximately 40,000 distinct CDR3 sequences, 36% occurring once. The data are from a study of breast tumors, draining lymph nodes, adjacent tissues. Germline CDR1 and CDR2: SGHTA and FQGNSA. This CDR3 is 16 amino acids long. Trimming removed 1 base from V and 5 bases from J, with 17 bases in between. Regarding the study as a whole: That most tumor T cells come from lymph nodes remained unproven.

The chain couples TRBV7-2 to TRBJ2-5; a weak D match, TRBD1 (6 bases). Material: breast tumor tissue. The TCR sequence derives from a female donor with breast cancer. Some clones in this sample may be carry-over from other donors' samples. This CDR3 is CASSLDWGRPWETQYF. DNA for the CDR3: TGTGCCAGCAGCTTAGATTGGGGGCGGCCGTGGGAGACCCAGTACTTC.